What follows is one T cell receptor beta chain and its context. Assignments of participants to cohorts depended upon their own reported clinical history. Methods used by the authors: Scientists estimated how many nucleated cells there were by amplifying reference gene primers. TCRdb's copy holds only in-frame clones and misses some; the assay was immunoSEQ multiplex PCR. D and trimming were read from the DNA, whereas the V and J calls and clone size are those reported in that table. The sample consists of about 240,000 clones, around 88% of them appearing once. The data are from a study of blood T cell repertoires in COVID-19. In the study overall: T cells, B-cell-depleted T cells, or PBMCs provided the cDNA or gDNA that served as material.

Germline V gives CDR1 SGHRS, CDR2 YFSETQ. V lost 0 bases to trimming and J lost 7 bases, with 10 bases between them. The length of the CDR3 is 13 residues. V gene TRBV5-1 combines with J gene TRBJ1-2; D is perhaps TRBD1 (5 bases). The clonotype was recovered from a woman in her 30s who had recovered from COVID-19. The specimen was PBMCs or T cells enriched from blood (not recorded which). The CDR3 region is CASSLEGVRGYTF. The CDR3 DNA sequence: TGCGCCAGCAGCTTGGAAGGGGTCCGTGGCTACACCTTC.